Given below is one T cell receptor (beta chain) in context. Its specificity is not known. Researchers divided each subset's genomic DNA evenly across several immunoSEQ plates. The assay was immunoSEQ multiplex PCR, and TCRdb's table has in-frame clones only and misses some. This table has 2 million to 2.5 million clones, 85% to 95% appearing once. The source of the sample is a study of shared clonotypes between healthy human individuals. Broader study findings: Among non-shared clonotypes, generation probabilities were lower than among those shared by all four donors.

Trimming left V 5 bases short and J 3 bases short, with 8 bases between. The CDR3 is 13 amino acids. Looked up from germline, CDR1 is SGHVS and CDR2 is FNYEAQ. The chain has TRBV7-6 and TRBJ1-5; D gene ambiguous. The material sequenced was naive CD4+ T cells sorted from blood. Subset noted: CD45RA+ positively selected. The clonotype comes from a young man in good health. CDR3 sequence reads: CASSPDNNQPQHF. As DNA, the CDR3 is TGTGCCAGCAGCCCCGATAACAATCAGCCCCAGCATTTT.